This T cell receptor (beta chain) was identified in a study of cytomegalovirus exposure and HLA in healthy donors. In the PCR, 60 Vbeta and 13 Jbeta primers were used. Profiled with immunoSEQ multiplex PCR; TCRdb holds only in-frame clones, not every one. The sample includes about 89,000 clones, approximately 77% of them seen just once. This clone has only one observation. Germline CDR1 reads SGHDT; CDR2 reads YYEEEE. Trimming stripped 5 bases from V and 3 bases from J, with 11 bases between. The CDR3 loop spans 14 amino acids. The sequenced sample consisted of PBMCs. V is TRBV5-6 and J is TRBJ2-2; no clear D. The receptor comes from a man aged 25-45 years in good health and CMV-seronegative. The CDR3 sequence is CASRLNSYTGELFF. The CDR3 coding sequence is TGTGCCAGCAGGTTAAACAGCTACACCGGGGAGCTGTTTTTT.